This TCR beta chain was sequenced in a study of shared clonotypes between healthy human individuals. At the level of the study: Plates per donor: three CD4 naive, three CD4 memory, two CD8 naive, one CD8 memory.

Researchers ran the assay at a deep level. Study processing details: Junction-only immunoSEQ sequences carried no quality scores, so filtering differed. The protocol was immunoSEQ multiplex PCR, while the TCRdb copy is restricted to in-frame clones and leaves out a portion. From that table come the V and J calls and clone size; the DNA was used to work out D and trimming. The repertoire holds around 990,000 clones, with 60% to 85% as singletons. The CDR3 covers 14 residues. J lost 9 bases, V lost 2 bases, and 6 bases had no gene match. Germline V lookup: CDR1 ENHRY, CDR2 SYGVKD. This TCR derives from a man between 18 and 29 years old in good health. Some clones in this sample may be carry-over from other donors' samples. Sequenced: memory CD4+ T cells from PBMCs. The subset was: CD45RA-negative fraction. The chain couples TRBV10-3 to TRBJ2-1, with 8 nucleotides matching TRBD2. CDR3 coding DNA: TGTGCCATCAGTGAGGAGCGGGAGAACGTTGAGCAGTTCTTC. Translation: CAISEERENVEQFF.